This TCR beta chain stems from a study of blood T cell repertoires in COVID-19. Study as a whole: Donors in the United States, Italy and Spain gave samples during acute or convalescent COVID-19. From T cells, B-cell-depleted T cells, or PBMCs came the material, which was cDNA or gDNA.

Per the original methods: Reference gene primer amplification yielded estimated nucleated cell counts. TCRdb's copy holds only in-frame clones and misses some; the assay was immunoSEQ multiplex PCR. The DNA gave D and trimming, while V, J and clone size come from that table. The sample includes over 200,000 clones, over 65% seen only once; the top ten take about 3.5%. This clone was detected only a few times. This CDR3 has 14 amino acids. Germline V gene lookup returns CDR1 MGHRA and CDR2 YSYEKL. The V and J ends lost 0 bases and 7 bases respectively, with 10 bases between them. V and J are TRBV4-1 and TRBJ1-5; D is ambiguous. This clonotype was sampled from a woman older than 75 with acute or convalescent COVID-19. Material: peripheral blood. CDR3 coding DNA: TGCGCCAGCAGCCAAGACTCCCTAGAGCAGCCCCAGCATTTT. Translation gives CASSQDSLEQPQHF.